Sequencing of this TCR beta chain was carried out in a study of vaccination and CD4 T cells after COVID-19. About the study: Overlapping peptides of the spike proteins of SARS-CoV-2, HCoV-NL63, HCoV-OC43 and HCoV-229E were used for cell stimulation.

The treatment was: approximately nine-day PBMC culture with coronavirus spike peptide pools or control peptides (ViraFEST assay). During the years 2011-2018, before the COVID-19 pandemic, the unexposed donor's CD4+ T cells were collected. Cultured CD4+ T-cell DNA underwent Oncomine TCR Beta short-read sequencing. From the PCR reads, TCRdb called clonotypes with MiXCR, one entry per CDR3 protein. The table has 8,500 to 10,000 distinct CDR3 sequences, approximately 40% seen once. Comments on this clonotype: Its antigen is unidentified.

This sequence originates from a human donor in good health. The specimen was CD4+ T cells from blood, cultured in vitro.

CDR3: CASSYKGKLFF. The CDR3 DNA reads as TGTGCCAGCAGTTATAAGGGGAAACTGTTTTTT. The V gene is TRBV6-5, the J gene TRBJ1-4; D perhaps matches TRBD1 (5 bases). Trimming removed 3 bases from V and 11 bases from J, with 7 bases in between. CDR1 and CDR2 (germline): MNHEY, SVGAGI. This CDR3 is 11 amino acids long.